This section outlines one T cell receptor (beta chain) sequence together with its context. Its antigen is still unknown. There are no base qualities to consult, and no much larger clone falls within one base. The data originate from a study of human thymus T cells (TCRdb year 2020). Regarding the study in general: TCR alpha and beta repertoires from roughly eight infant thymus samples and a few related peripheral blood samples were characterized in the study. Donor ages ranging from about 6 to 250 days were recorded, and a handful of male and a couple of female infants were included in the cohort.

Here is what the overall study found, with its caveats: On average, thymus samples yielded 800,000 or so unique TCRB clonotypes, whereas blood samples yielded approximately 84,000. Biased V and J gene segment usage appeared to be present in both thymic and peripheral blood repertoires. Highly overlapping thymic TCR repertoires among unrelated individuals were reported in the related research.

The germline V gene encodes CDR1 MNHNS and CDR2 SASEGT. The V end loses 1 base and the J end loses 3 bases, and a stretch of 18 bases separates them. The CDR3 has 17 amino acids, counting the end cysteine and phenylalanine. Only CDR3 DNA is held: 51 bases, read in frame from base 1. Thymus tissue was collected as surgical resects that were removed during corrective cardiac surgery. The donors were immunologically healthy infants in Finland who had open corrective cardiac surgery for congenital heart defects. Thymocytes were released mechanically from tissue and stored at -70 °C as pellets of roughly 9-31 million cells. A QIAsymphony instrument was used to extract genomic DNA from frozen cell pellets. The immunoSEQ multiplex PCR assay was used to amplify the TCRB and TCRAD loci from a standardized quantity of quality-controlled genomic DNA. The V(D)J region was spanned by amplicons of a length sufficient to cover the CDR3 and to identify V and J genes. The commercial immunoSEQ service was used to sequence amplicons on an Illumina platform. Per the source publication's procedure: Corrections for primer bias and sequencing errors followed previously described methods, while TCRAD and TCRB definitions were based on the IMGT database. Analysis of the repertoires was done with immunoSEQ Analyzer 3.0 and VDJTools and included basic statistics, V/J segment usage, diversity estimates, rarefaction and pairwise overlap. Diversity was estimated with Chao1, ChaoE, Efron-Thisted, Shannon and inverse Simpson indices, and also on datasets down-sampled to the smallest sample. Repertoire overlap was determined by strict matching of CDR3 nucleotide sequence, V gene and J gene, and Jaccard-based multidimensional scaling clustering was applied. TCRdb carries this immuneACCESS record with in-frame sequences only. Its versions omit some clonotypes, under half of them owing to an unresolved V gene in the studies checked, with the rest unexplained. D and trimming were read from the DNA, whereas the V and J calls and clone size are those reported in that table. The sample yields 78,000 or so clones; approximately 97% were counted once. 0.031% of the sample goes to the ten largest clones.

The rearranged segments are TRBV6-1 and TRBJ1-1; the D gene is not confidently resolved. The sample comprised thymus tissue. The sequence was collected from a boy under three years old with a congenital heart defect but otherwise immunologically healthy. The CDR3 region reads CASSEVVGRGFDTEAFF. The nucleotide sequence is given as TGTGCCAGCAGTGAAGTCGTCGGACGGGGATTTGACACTGAAGCTTTCTTT.